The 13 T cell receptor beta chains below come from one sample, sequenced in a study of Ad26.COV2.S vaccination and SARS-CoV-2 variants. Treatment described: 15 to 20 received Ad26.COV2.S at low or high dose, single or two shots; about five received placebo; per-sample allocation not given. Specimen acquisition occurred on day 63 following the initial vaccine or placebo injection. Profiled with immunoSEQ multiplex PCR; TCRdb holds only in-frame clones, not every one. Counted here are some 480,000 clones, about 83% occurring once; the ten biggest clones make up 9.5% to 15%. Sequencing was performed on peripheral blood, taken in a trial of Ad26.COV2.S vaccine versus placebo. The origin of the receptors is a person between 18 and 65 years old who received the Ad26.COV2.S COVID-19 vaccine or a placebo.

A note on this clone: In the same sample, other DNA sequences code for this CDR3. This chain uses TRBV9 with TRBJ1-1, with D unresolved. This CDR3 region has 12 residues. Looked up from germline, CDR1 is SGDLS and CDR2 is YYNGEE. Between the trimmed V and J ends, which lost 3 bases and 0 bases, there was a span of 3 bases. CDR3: CASSEVNTEAFF. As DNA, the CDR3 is TGTGCCAGCAGCGAGGTGAACACTGAAGCTTTCTTT.

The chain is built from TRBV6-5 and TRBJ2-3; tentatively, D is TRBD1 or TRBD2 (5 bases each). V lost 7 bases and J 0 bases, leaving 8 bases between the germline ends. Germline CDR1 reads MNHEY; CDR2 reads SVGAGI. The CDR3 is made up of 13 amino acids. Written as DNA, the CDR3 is TGTGCCAGCAACCGGGACAGCACAGATACGCAGTATTTT. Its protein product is CASNRDSTDTQYF.

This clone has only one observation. CDR3 protein: CASSLSRTGARGKLFF. The CDR3 DNA follows: TGTGCCAGCAGTTTATCGCGCACAGGGGCGAGAGGAAAACTGTTTTTT. This sequence joins TRBV27 and TRBJ1-4, with 7 bases that match TRBD1. The V and J ends lost 0 bases and 10 bases, in that order; junction bases with no gene match: 11. This CDR3 is 16 amino acids long. Germline assignment: CDR1 MNHEY and CDR2 SMNVEV (reference sequence).

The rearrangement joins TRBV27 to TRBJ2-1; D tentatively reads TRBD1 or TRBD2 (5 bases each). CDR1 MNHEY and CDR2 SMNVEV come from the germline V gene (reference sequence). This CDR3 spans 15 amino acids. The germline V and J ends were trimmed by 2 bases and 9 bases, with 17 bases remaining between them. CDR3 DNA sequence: TGTGCCAGCAGTTTAAGTAGCCTGATGAGGGGTGAGCAGTTCTTC. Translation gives CASSLSSLMRGEQFF.

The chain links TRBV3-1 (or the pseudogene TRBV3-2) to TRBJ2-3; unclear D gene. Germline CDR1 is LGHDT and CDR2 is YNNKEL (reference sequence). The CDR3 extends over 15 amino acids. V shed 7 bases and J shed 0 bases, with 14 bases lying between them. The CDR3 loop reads CASTPGTASTDTQYF. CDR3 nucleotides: TGTGCCAGCACCCCAGGTACAGCTAGCACAGATACGCAGTATTTT.

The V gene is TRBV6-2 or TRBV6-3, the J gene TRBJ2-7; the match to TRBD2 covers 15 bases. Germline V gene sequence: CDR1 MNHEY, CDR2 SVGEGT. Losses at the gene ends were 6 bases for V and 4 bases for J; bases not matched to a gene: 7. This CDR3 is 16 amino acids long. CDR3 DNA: TGTGCCAGCAGCGGACTAGCGGGAGGGCCGGCTTACGAGCAGTACTTC. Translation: CASSGLAGGPAYEQYF.

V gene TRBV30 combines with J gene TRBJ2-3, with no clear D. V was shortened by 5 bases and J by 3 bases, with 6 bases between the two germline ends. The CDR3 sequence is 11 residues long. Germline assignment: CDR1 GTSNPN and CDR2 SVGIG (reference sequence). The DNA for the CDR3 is TGTGCCTGGGCGCAGACAGATACGCAGTATTTT. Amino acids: CAWAQTDTQYF.

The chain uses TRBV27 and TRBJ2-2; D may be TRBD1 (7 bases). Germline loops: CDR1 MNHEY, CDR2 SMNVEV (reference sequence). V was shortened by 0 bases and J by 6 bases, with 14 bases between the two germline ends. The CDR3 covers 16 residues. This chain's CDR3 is CASSLSAGQLSGELFF. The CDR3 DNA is TGTGCCAGCAGTTTATCCGCGGGACAGCTCTCCGGGGAGCTGTTTTTT.

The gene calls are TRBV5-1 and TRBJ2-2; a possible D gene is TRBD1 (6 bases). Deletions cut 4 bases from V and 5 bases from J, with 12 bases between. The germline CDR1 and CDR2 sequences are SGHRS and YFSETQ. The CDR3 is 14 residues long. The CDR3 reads CASSISGVTGELFF. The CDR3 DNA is TGCGCCAGCAGCATATCAGGGGTAACCGGGGAGCTGTTTTTT.

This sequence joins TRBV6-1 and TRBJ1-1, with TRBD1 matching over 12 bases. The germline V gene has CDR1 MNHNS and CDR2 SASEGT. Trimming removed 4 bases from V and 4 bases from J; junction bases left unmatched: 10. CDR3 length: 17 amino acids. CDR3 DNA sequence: TGTGCCAGCAGTGGACGGGACAGGGGGCGTTCGTCCACTGAAGCTTTCTTT. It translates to CASSGRDRGRSSTEAFF.

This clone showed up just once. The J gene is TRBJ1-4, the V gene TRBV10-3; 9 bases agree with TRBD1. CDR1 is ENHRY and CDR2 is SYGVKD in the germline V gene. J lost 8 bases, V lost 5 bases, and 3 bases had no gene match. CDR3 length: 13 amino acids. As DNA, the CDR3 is TGTGCCATCAGTCACGGGACAGGGGAAAAACTGTTTTTT. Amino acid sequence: CAISHGTGEKLFF.

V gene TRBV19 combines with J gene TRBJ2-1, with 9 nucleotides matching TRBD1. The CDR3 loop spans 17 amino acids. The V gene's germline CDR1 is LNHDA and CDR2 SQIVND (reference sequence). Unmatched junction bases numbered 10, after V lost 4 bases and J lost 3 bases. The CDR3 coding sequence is TGTGCCAGTAGTAATGCCGCCCGGACAGGGGTCTACAATGAGCAGTTCTTC. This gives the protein CASSNAARTGVYNEQFF.

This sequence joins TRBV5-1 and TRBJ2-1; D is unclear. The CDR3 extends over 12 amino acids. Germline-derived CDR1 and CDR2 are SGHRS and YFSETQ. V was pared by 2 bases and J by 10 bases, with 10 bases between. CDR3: CASSFLGREQFF. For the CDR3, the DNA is TGCGCCAGCAGCTTCCTCGGCCGGGAGCAGTTCTTC.